A selection of T cell receptor beta chains follows, all from one sample in a study of T cells in Graves' hyperthyroidism and ophthalmopathy. TCRdb reanalysed the multiplex PCR reads using MiXCR and keeps one entry per CDR3 protein. The sample lists around 240,000 distinct CDR3 sequences, 13% to 15% occurring once. The source material was blood. Receptors were obtained from a woman in her thirties or forties with Graves' hyperthyroidism that later progressed to Graves' ophthalmopathy. The CDR3 runs from the conserved cysteine through the conserved F or W. The D gene is left open where the match is weak. Clone size is stated in some rows and not others, as once, few, many or a class when expanded.

>many|NA|TRBV20-1|TRBJ2-2
CSAQWGTGELFF
TGCAGTGCTCAGTGGGGCACCGGGGAGCTGTTTTTT
>many|TRBD2|TRBV25-1|TRBJ2-1
CASRNGGSYNEQFF
TGTGCCAGCCGGAACGGCGGGAGCTACAATGAGCAGTTCTTC
>NA|TRBD2|TRBV11-2|TRBJ2-1
CASSGLAGVWNEQFF
TGTGCCAGCAGTGGACTAGCGGGAGTATGGAATGAGCAGTTCTTC
>NA|NA|TRBV7-9|TRBJ2-7
CASSLVATGASYEQYF
TGTGCCAGCAGCTTAGTGGCGACAGGCGCCTCCTACGAGCAGTACTTC
>many|NA|TRBV10-3|TRBJ1-4
CAISPTDGENEKLFF
TGTGCCATCAGCCCCACGGACGGGGAGAATGAAAAACTGTTTTTT
>few|NA|TRBV27|TRBJ2-7
CASSLSYSSYEQYF
TGTGCCAGCAGTTTAAGTTATTCCTCCTACGAGCAGTACTTC
>many|NA|TRBV6-2/TRBV6-3|TRBJ2-7
CASSYERIVSYEQYF
TGTGCCAGCAGTTACGAGCGAATAGTCTCCTACGAGCAGTACTTC
>many|NA|TRBV5-1|TRBJ2-3
CASSLNSGLADTQYF
TGCGCCAGCAGCCTCAACTCGGGTCTGGCAGATACGCAGTATTTT
>many|NA|TRBV30|TRBJ1-1
CAWSVTVEAFF
TGTGCCTGGAGTGTGACAGTAGAAGCTTTCTTT
>many|NA|TRBV28|TRBJ2-7
CAVYSAYEQYF
TGTGCCGTCTATTCCGCCTACGAGCAGTACTTC
>many|TRBD1|TRBV5-1|TRBJ2-4
CASSTGTGNWNIQYF
TGCGCCAGCAGTACCGGGACAGGGAATTGGAACATTCAGTACTTC
>many|NA|TRBV11-1|TRBJ2-3
CASSLGTDTQYF
TGTGCCAGCAGCTTAGGCACAGATACGCAGTATTTT
>many|NA|TRBV2|TRBJ2-6
CASTLSGANVLTF
TGTGCCAGCACGCTCTCTGGGGCCAACGTCCTGACTTTC
>NA|NA|TRBV9|TRBJ2-1
CASSGGGPSNYNEQFF
TGTGCCAGCAGCGGAGGGGGGCCTTCAAACTACAATGAGCAGTTCTTC
>many|NA|TRBV9|TRBJ2-1
CASAPPGGRTDNEQFF
TGTGCCAGCGCACCCCCCGGAGGTCGGACCGACAATGAGCAGTTCTTC
>many|NA|TRBV27|TRBJ2-1
CASSLSLVNEQFF
TGTGCCAGCAGTTTATCGCTTGTCAATGAGCAGTTCTTC
>many|TRBD2|TRBV7-9|TRBJ2-1
CASSKGASGRSSYNEQFF
TGTGCCAGCAGTAAAGGGGCTAGCGGGAGGAGCTCCTACAATGAGCAGTTCTTC
>many|NA|TRBV12-3/TRBV12-4|TRBJ1-2
CASSSDYYGYTF
TGTGCCAGCAGTTCCGATTACTATGGCTACACCTTC
>many|TRBD2|TRBV11-2|TRBJ2-1
CASSLNRGRAFVNEQFF
TGTGCCAGCAGCTTAAATCGCGGGAGGGCCTTTGTTAATGAGCAGTTCTTC
>NA|NA|TRBV3-1|TRBJ2-7
CASSQAGSYEQYF
TGTGCCAGCAGCCAGGCAGGCTCCTACGAGCAGTACTTC
>few|TRBD2|TRBV24-1|TRBJ2-3
CATSGSGGGADTQYF
TGTGCCACCAGTGGAAGCGGGGGGGGGGCAGATACGCAGTATTTT
>NA|TRBD1|TRBV27|TRBJ1-3
CASSRTRDRASGNTIYF
TGTGCCAGCAGTCGGACCCGGGACAGGGCCTCTGGAAACACCATATATTTT
>few|TRBD1|TRBV9|TRBJ2-1
CASKPGDRVGSNEQFF
TGTGCCAGCAAACCTGGGGACAGGGTCGGATCGAATGAGCAGTTCTTC
>many|NA|TRBV5-1|TRBJ2-7
CASSLVAGTAYEQYF
TGCGCCAGCAGCTTGGTGGCGGGAACAGCCTACGAGCAGTACTTC
>NA|NA|TRBV6-1|TRBJ1-6
CASKGLRSSYNSPLHF
TGTGCCAGCAAGGGGCTCAGAAGCTCCTATAATTCACCCCTCCACTTT
>many|NA|TRBV12-3/TRBV12-4|TRBJ2-2
CASSPRGGGGTGELFF
TGTGCCAGCAGTCCCCGGGGTGGAGGAGGCACCGGGGAGCTGTTTTTT
>NA|NA|TRBV12-5|TRBJ2-5
CASGFRLGDRQIETQYF
TGTGCTAGTGGTTTTCGTTTGGGGGACCGACAAATCGAGACCCAGTACTTC
>NA|NA|TRBV12-3/TRBV12-4|TRBJ2-2
CASSGGSHNTGELFF
TGTGCCAGCAGTGGGGGGAGCCATAACACCGGGGAGCTGTTTTTT
>NA|TRBD1|TRBV14|TRBJ1-2
CASGQGAGGKSGYAF
TGTGCCAGCGGCCAAGGGGCAGGGGGAAAGAGTGGCTACGCCTTC
>NA|NA|TRBV15|TRBJ1-5
CATNRRVGDQPQHF
TGTGCCACGAATCGCAGGGTCGGAGATCAGCCCCAGCATTTT
>many|NA|TRBV9|TRBJ2-7
CASSTTPSSYEQYF
TGTGCCAGCAGCACGACACCGAGCTCCTACGAGCAGTACTTC
>many|NA|TRBV11-2|TRBJ2-7
CASRTHYGLEQYF
TGTGCCAGCAGGACCCATTATGGTCTCGAGCAGTACTTC
>NA|NA|TRBV4-1|TRBJ2-7
CASSQEGRGYYEQYF
TGCGCCAGCAGCCAAGAAGGTCGGGGCTACTACGAGCAGTACTTC
>few|NA|TRBV20-1|TRBJ2-2
CSARRGSSDGELFF
TGCAGTGCTAGAAGGGGTTCTTCTGACGGGGAGCTGTTTTTT
>NA|NA|TRBV2|TRBJ1-2
CASSEYGSRGIDYGYTF
TGTGCCAGCAGTGAATACGGTTCGAGGGGAATCGACTATGGCTACACCTTC
>many|NA|TRBV12-3/TRBV12-4|TRBJ2-5
CASSLFVAAQETQYF
TGTGCCAGCAGTTTATTCGTCGCAGCCCAAGAGACCCAGTACTTC
>few|NA|TRBV28|TRBJ2-5
CASSLPIQDLGETQYF
TGTGCCAGCAGTTTACCAATACAGGACCTCGGGGAGACCCAGTACTTC
>many|NA|TRBV28|TRBJ1-1
CASSFFPGRENTEAFF
TGTGCCAGCAGTTTCTTTCCTGGCAGGGAGAACACTGAAGCTTTCTTT
>many|NA|TRBV20-1|TRBJ1-1
CSAIRQGGFMNTEAFF
TGCAGTGCTATTCGGCAGGGAGGGTTCATGAACACTGAAGCTTTCTTT
>many|TRBD2|TRBV3-1|TRBJ2-7
CASSHQTSGDYEQYF
TGTGCCAGCAGCCATCAGACTAGCGGGGACTACGAGCAGTACTTC
>many|NA|TRBV18|TRBJ2-1
CASSLVNPRNEQFF
TGTGCCAGCTCATTGGTTAACCCACGAAATGAGCAGTTCTTC
>many|TRBD1|TRBV7-9|TRBJ2-7
CASSLSVRGQGLYEQYF
TGTGCCAGCAGCTTAAGCGTCCGGGGACAGGGGCTTTACGAGCAGTACTTC
>once|TRBD2|TRBV6-1|TRBJ2-2
CASSLLSGSLTGELFF
TGTGCCAGCAGTCTCTTAAGCGGGAGCTTAACCGGGGAGCTGTTTTTT
>few|NA|TRBV14|TRBJ2-1
CASSQGLRVRDEQFF
TGTGCCAGCAGCCAAGGCCTCAGGGTCAGGGATGAGCAGTTCTTC
>NA|TRBD2|TRBV6-2/TRBV6-3|TRBJ2-2
CASRTGTSGKPNTGELFF
TGTGCCAGCAGAACCGGGACTAGCGGGAAGCCTAACACCGGGGAGCTGTTTTTT
>many|TRBD2|TRBV20-1|TRBJ2-1
CSARLLGTSGRNEQFF
TGCAGTGCTCGGCTCTTAGGGACTAGCGGGAGGAATGAGCAGTTCTTC
>many|TRBD1|TRBV27|TRBJ1-6
CASAGDRKNSPLHF
TGTGCCAGCGCTGGGGACAGAAAAAATTCACCCCTCCACTTT
>many|TRBD1|TRBV28|TRBJ1-3
CASSKRTGGTGNTIYF
TGTGCCAGCAGCAAAAGGACAGGGGGCACTGGAAACACCATATATTTT
>NA|TRBD2|TRBV6-5|TRBJ2-1
CASSYWGLAGPEQFF
TGTGCCAGCAGTTACTGGGGACTAGCCGGGCCTGAGCAGTTCTTC
>many|TRBD2|TRBV6-1|TRBJ2-3
CASSEVPVPSGGTGDTQYF
TGTGCCAGCAGTGAAGTACCGGTACCCAGCGGGGGGACGGGAGATACGCAGTATTTT
>many|NA|TRBV3-1|TRBJ2-7
CASSQAERGNHEQYF
TGTGCCAGCAGCCAAGCTGAAAGGGGTAACCACGAGCAGTACTTC
>few|TRBD2|TRBV5-8|TRBJ2-5
CASSPWTSGETQYF
TGTGCCAGCAGCCCCTGGACTAGCGGAGAGACCCAGTACTTC
>many|TRBD2|TRBV5-6|TRBJ2-7
CASSRPASGTDEQYF
TGTGCCAGCAGCCGCCCGGCTAGCGGGACGGACGAGCAGTACTTC
>many|TRBD2|TRBV5-1|TRBJ2-7
CASSLGLALSGRARNEQYF
TGCGCCAGCAGCTTGGGCCTAGCTCTGAGCGGGAGGGCGAGGAACGAGCAGTACTTC
>few|NA|TRBV19|TRBJ2-1
CASSIGSTSFKFYNEQFF
TGTGCCAGTAGTATAGGTTCGACTAGTTTCAAGTTCTACAATGAGCAGTTCTTC
>many|TRBD2|TRBV5-1|TRBJ2-7
CASREGLAVSYEQYF
TGCGCCAGCAGGGAGGGACTAGCGGTTTCCTACGAGCAGTACTTC
>many|NA|TRBV4-1|TRBJ1-1
CASSPATGTEAFF
TGCGCCAGCAGCCCCGCGACGGGCACTGAAGCTTTCTTT